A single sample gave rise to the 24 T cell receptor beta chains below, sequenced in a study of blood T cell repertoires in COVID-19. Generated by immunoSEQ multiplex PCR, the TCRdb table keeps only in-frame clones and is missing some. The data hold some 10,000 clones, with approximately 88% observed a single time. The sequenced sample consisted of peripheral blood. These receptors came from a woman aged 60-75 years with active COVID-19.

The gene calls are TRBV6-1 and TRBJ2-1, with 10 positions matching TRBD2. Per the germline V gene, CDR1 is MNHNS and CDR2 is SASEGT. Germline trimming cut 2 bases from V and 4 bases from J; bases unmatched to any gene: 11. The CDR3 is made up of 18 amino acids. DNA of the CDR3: TGTGCCAGCAGTGAACTAGCTAGCGGGAGCGTCGAATACAATGAGCAGTTCTTC. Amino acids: CASSELASGSVEYNEQFF.

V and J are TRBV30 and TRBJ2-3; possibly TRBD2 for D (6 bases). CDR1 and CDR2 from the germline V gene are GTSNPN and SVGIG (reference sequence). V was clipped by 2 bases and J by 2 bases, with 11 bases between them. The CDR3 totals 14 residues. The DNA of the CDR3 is TGTGCCTGGAGTATGACGGGAGTCACAGATACGCAGTATTTT. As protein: CAWSMTGVTDTQYF.

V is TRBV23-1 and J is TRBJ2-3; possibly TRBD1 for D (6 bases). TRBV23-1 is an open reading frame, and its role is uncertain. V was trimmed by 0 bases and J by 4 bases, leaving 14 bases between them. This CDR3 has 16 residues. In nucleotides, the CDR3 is TGCGCCAGCAGTCAATCCCGGACAGTCAAGGCAGATACGCAGTATTTT. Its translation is CASSQSRTVKADTQYF.

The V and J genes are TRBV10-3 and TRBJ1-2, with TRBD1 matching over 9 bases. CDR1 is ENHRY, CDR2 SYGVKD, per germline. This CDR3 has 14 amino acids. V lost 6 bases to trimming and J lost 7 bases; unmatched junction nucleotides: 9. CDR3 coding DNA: TGTGCCATCAGCAAAAACCGGGACAGGGTTGGCTACACCTTC. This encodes CAISKNRDRVGYTF.

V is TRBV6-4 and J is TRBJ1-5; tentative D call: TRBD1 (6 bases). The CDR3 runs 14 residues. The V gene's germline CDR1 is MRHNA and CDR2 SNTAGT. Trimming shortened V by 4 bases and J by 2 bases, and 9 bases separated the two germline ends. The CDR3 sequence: CASSGDIGNQPQHF. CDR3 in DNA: TGTGCCAGCAGTGGGGACATAGGCAATCAGCCCCAGCATTTT.

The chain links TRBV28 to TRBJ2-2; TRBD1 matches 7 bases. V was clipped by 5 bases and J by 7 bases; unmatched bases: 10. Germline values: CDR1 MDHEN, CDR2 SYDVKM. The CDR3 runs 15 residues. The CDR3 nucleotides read TGTGCCAGCAGTCTATCGACAGGGTCGGGCGGGGAGCTGTTTTTT. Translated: CASSLSTGSGGELFF.

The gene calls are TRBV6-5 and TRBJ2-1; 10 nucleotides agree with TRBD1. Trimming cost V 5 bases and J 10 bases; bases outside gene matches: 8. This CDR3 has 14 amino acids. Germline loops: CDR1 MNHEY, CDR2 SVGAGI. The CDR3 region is CASSPRDRGKEQFF. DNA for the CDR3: TGTGCCAGCAGTCCCCGGGACAGGGGCAAGGAGCAGTTCTTC.

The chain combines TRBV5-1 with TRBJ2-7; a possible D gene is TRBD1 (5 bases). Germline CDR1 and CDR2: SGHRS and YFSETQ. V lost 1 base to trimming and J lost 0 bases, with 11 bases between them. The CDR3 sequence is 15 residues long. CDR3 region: CASSLQGTSSYEQYF. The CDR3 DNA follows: TGCGCCAGCAGCTTGCAGGGTACCAGCTCCTACGAGCAGTACTTC. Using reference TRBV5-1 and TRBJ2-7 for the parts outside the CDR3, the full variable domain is KAGVTQTPRYLIKTRGQQVTLSCSPISGHRSVSWYQQTPGQGLQFLFEYFSETQRNKGNFPGRFSGRQFSNSRSEMNVSTLELGDSALYLCASSLQGTSSYEQYFGPGTRLTVT.

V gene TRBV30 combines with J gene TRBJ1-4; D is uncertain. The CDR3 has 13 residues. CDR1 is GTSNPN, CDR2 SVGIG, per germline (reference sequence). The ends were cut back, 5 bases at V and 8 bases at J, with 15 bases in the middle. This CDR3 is CAWSERSSEKLFF. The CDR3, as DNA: TGTGCCTGGTCCGAAAGGAGCTCCGAAAAACTGTTTTTT.

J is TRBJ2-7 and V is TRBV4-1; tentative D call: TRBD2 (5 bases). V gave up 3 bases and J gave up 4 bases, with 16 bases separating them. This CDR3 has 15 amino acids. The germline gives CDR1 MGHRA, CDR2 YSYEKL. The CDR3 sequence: CASSQPASSTYEQYF. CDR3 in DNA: TGCGCCAGCAGCCAGCCTGCTTCTAGCACGTACGAGCAGTACTTC.

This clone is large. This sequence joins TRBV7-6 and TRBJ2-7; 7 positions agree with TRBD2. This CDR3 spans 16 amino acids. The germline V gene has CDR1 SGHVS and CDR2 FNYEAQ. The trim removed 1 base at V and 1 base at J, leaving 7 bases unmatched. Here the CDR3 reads CASSLGGGTLSYEQYF. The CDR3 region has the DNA TGTGCCAGCAGCTTAGGGGGAGGGACGCTGTCCTACGAGCAGTACTTC.

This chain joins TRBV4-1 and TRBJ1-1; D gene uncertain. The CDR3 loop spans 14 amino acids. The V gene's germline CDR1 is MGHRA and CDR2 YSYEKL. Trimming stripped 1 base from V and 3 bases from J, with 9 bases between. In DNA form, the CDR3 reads TGCGCCAGCAGCCAAGCCGGGGAGGACACTGAAGCTTTCTTT. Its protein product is CASSQAGEDTEAFF.

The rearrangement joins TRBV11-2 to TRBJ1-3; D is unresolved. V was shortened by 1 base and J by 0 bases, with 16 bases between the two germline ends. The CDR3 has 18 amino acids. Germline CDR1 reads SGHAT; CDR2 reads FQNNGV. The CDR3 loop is CASSLVVFGSHSGNTIYF. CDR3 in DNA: TGTGCCAGCAGCTTAGTCGTTTTTGGGAGCCACTCTGGAAACACCATATATTTT.

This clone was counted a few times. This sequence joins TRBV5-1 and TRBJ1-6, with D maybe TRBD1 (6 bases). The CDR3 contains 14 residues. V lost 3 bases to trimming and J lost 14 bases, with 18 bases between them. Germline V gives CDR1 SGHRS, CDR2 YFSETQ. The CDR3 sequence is CASSWDTRGGSLHF. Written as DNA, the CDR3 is TGCGCCAGCAGCTGGGACACCCGGGGTGGATCCCTCCACTTT.

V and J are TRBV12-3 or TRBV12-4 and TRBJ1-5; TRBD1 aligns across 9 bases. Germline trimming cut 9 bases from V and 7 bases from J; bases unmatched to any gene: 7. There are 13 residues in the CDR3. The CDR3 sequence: CASADRGYQPQHF. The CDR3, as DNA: TGTGCCAGTGCGGACAGGGGTTACCAGCCCCAGCATTTT.

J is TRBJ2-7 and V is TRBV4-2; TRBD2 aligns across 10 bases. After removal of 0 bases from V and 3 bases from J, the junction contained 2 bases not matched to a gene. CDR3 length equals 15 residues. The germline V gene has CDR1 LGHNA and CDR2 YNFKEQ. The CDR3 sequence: CASSQEASGSYEQYF. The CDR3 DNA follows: TGTGCCAGCAGCCAAGAGGCTAGCGGGAGCTACGAGCAGTACTTC.

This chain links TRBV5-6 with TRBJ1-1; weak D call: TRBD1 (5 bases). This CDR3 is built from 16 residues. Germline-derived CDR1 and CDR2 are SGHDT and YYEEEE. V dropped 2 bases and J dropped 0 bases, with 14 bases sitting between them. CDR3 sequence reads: CASSLGRRGMNTEAFF. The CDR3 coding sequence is TGTGCCAGCAGCTTAGGTCGGCGGGGCATGAACACTGAAGCTTTCTTT.

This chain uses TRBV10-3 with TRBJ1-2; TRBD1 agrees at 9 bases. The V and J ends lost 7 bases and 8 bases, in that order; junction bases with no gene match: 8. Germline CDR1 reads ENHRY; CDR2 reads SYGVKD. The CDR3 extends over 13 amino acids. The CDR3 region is CAIKTDRGDGYTF. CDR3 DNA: TGTGCCATCAAGACGGACAGGGGAGACGGCTACACCTTC.

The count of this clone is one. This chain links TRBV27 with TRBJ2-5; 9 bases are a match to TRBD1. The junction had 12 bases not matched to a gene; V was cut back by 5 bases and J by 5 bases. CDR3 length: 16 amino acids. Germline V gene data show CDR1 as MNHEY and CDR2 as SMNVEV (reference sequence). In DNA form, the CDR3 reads TGTGCCAGCAGTCTCATAGGGACAGGGAAAGGGGAGACCCAGTACTTC. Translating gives CASSLIGTGKGETQYF.

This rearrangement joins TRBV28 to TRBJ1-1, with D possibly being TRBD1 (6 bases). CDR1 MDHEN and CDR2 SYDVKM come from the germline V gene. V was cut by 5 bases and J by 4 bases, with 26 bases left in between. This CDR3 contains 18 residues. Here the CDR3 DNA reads TGTGCCAGCAGTCGCTCTCGGGGGGCGCGGCGACCTTCCACTGAAGCTTTCTTT. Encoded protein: CASSRSRGARRPSTEAFF. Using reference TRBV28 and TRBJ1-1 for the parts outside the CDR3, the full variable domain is DVKVTQSSRYLVKRTGEKVFLECVQDMDHENMFWYRQDPGLGLRLIYFSYDVKMKEKGDIPEGYSVSREKKERFSLILESASTNQTSMYLCASSRSRGARRPSTEAFFGQGTRLTVV.

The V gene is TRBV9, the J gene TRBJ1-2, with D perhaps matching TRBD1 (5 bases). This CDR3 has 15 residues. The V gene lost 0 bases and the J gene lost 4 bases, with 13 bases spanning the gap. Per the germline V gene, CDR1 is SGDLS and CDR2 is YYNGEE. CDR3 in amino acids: CASSVGPDISYGYTF. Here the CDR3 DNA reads TGTGCCAGCAGCGTAGGACCGGACATATCCTATGGCTACACCTTC. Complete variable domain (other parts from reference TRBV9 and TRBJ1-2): DSGVTQTPKHLITATGQRVTLRCSPRSGDLSVYWYQQSLDQGLQFLIQYYNGEERAKGNILERFSAQQFPDLHSELNLSSLELGDSALYFCASSVGPDISYGYTFGSGTRLTVV.

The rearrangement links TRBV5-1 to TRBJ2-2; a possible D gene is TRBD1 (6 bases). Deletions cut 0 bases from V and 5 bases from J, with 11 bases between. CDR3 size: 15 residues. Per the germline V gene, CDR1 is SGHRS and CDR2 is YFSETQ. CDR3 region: CASSLALGGTGELFF. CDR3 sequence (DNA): TGCGCCAGCAGCTTGGCATTAGGGGGTACCGGGGAGCTGTTTTTT.

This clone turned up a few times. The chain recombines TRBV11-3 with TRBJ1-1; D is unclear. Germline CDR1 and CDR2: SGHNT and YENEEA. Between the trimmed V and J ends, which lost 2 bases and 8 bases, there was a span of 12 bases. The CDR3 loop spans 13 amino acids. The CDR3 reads CASSLSLASEAFF. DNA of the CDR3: TGTGCCAGCAGCTTATCTCTGGCCTCCGAAGCTTTCTTT.

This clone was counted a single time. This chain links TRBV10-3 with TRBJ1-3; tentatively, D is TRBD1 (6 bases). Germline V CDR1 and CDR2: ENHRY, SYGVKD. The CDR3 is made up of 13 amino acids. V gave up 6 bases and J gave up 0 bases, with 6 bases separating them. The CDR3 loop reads CAIRDSSGNTIYF. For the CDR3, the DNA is TGTGCCATCAGGGACAGCTCTGGAAACACCATATATTTT.